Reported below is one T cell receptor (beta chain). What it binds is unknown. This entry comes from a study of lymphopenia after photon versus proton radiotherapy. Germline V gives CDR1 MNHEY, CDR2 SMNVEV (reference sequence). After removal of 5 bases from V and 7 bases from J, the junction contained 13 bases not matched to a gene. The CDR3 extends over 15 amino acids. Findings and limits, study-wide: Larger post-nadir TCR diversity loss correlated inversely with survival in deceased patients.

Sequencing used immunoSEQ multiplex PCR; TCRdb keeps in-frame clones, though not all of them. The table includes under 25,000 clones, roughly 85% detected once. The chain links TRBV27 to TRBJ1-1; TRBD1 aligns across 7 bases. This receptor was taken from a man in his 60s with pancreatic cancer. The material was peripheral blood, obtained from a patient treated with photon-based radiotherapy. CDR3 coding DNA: TGTGCCAGCAGTCTGTTAGGGGGCGGGAGGGTTGAAGCTTTCTTT. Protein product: CASSLLGGGRVEAFF.